This T cell receptor (beta chain) originates from a study of blood T cell repertoires in COVID-19. About the study: Sites across the United States, Italy and Spain contributed samples from acute and convalescent COVID-19. The analysed material was cDNA or gDNA that came from T cells, B-cell-depleted T cells, or PBMCs.

As handled by the study authors: Estimated nucleated cell counts came from reference gene primer amplification. Measured with immunoSEQ multiplex PCR; TCRdb has only the in-frame clones, and not every one. V and J calls and clone size come straight from that table; D and trimming were deduced from the DNA. Counted here are about 670,000 clones, around 89% occurring once; the ten biggest clones make up around 0.3%. Trimming removed 4 bases from V and 5 bases from J; junction bases left unmatched: 7. Germline V gene sequence: CDR1 SEHNR, CDR2 FQNEAQ (reference sequence). The CDR3 consists of 15 residues.

The V gene is TRBV7-9, the J gene TRBJ2-7; 11 nucleotides agree with TRBD1. Input material: peripheral blood. The receptor's source is a woman between 18 and 29 years old with acute or convalescent COVID-19. In nucleotides, the CDR3 is TGTGCCAGCAGCTCGGCCGGGACAGGGGGTAACGAGCAGTACTTC. Translating it yields CASSSAGTGGNEQYF.